This entry concerns a single TCR beta chain. Its antigen is undetermined. Tumor samples were taken before definitive surgery or chemotherapy. Sequencing used immunoSEQ multiplex PCR; TCRdb keeps in-frame clones, though not all of them. The sample carries about 16,000 clones, around 73% recorded once. This entry is derived from a study of high-grade serous ovarian cancer treatment subgroups. Across the whole study: On average, approximately 15,000 reads and about 6,800 unique TCR beta rearrangements were obtained per sample.

Germline assignment: CDR1 MDHEN and CDR2 SYDVKM. Between the trimmed V and J ends, which lost 1 base and 7 bases, there was a span of 10 bases. This CDR3 contains 14 residues. Whole-study findings and limits: Tumors within one patient showed repertoire similarity of roughly 0.095 to 0.85. Spatial context was lost because tumors were sequenced in bulk.

The sample was tumor tissue. The chain carries TRBV28 and TRBJ2-2, with D maybe TRBD1 (5 bases). This sequence originates from a human donor with high-grade serous ovarian cancer. The CDR3 sequence is CASSLSGFYGELFF. The CDR3 nucleotides read TGTGCCAGCAGTTTATCAGGGTTTTACGGGGAGCTGTTTTTT.